This T cell receptor beta chain was identified during a study of blood T cell repertoires in COVID-19. Study context: The United States, Italy and Spain supplied acute and convalescent COVID-19 samples. T cells, B-cell-depleted T cells, or PBMCs supplied cDNA or gDNA.

In the original processing: How many nucleated cells were present was estimated from reference gene primer amplification. Libraries were prepared by immunoSEQ multiplex PCR; TCRdb keeps only in-frame clonotypes and omits some of them. D and trimming were read from the DNA, whereas the V and J calls and clone size are those reported in that table. The sample lists 110,000 to 150,000 clones; 86% were seen once. All recovered Cohort 3 donors got two negative PCRs, got clearance, or saw symptom resolution. The source of this sequence is a man aged 50 to 59 who had recovered from COVID-19. Sequencing used PBMCs or T cells enriched from blood (not recorded which).

The CDR3 nucleotides are TGTGCCAGCAGTGAGGACAGGGGGCTTAGGGAGACCCAGTACTTC. Residues: CASSEDRGLRETQYF. The V gene is TRBV2, the J gene TRBJ2-5, with 11 positions matching TRBD1. The length of the CDR3 is 15 residues. CDR1 is SNHLY and CDR2 is FYNNEI in the germline V gene. Trimming took 3 bases from V and 5 from J; bases not matched to a gene: 5.